The 27 T cell receptor beta chains reported below all come from one sample, sequenced in a study of T-cell reconstitution after alpha-beta-depleted transplantation in children. As it was prepared, the TCRbeta library received unique molecular identifiers. TCRdb re-called the PCR reads with MiXCR, one entry per CDR3 protein. The sample carries about 290,000 distinct CDR3 sequences, about a tenth recorded once. Sequenced material: PBMCs, taken before TCRalphabeta/CD19-depleted stem cell transplant. The receptor source for this set is a boy younger than two with acute myeloid leukemia, due to receive a stem cell transplant.

This clonotype was seen at least ten times. This chain links TRBV20-1 with TRBJ2-7; D might be TRBD1 (5 bases). Germline CDR1 and CDR2: DFQATT and SNEGSKA (reference sequence). The CDR3 runs to 15 residues. V lost 0 bases to trimming and J lost 5 bases, with 17 bases between them. CDR3 region: CSARDLPGQDHEQYF. DNA for the CDR3: TGCAGTGCTAGAGATCTCCCAGGGCAAGACCACGAGCAGTACTTC.

This clonotype has ten or more counts. CDR3 coding DNA: TGCGCCAGCAGCCAAGAAAGTGGCAATCAGCCCCAGCATTTT. It translates to CASSQESGNQPQHF. This chain links TRBV4-3 with TRBJ1-5; D unclear. V shed 0 bases and J shed 2 bases, with 5 bases lying between them. Germline V gives CDR1 LGHNA, CDR2 YSLEER. The CDR3 length is 14 residues.

The J gene is TRBJ2-5, the V gene TRBV3-1; 13 bases line up with TRBD2. From germline, CDR1 is LGHDT and CDR2 YNNKEL (reference sequence). Trimming cost V 4 bases and J 0 bases; bases outside gene matches: 2. This CDR3 is built from 16 residues. The DNA of the CDR3 is TGTGCCAGCAGCCCGACTAGCGGGGGGTACCAAGAGACCCAGTACTTC. It codes for CASSPTSGGYQETQYF.

In this sample, this clonotype turned up many times. J is TRBJ1-2 and V is TRBV28; D perhaps matches TRBD1 (6 bases). Germline V gene data show CDR1 as MDHEN and CDR2 as SYDVKM. CDR3 length equals 14 residues. The V gene lost 2 bases and the J gene lost 3 bases, with 10 bases spanning the gap. In nucleotides, the CDR3 is TGTGCCAGCAGTTTAGGACAGCTCGACTATGGCTACACCTTC. Its protein product is CASSLGQLDYGYTF.

This clonotype was seen at least ten times. The chain joins TRBV28 to TRBJ2-3; D ambiguous. Trimming removed 3 bases at V and 0 bases at J, with 16 bases between. The germline gives CDR1 MDHEN, CDR2 SYDVKM. The CDR3 has 17 residues. CDR3 protein: CASSFLLLGPSTDTQYF. CDR3 sequence (DNA): TGTGCCAGCAGTTTCCTACTGCTAGGCCCTAGCACAGATACGCAGTATTTT. The full variable domain, completed using reference TRBV28 and TRBJ2-3, is DVKVTQSSRYLVKRTGEKVFLECVQDMDHENMFWYRQDPGLGLRLIYFSYDVKMKEKGDIPEGYSVSREKKERFSLILESASTNQTSMYLCASSFLLLGPSTDTQYFGPGTRLTVL.

The J gene is TRBJ2-1, the V gene TRBV20-1, with a possible D match to TRBD2 (6 bases). The CDR3 runs to 16 residues. Germline assignment: CDR1 DFQATT and CDR2 SNEGSKA (reference sequence). Trimming removed 0 bases from V and 3 bases from J, with 15 bases in between. Here the CDR3 reads CSARDPGLNFYNEQFF. The CDR3 DNA is TGCAGTGCTAGAGACCCGGGACTGAACTTCTACAATGAGCAGTTCTTC.

This clonotype appeared many times. The V gene is TRBV7-9, the J gene TRBJ2-3; D not resolved. CDR1 is SEHNR and CDR2 is FQNEAQ in the germline V gene (reference sequence). This CDR3 has 15 amino acids. Trimming left V 3 bases short and J 0 bases short, with 10 bases between. In nucleotides, the CDR3 is TGTGCCAGCAGCTTGTTGGCCACTAGCACAGATACGCAGTATTTT. Encoded protein: CASSLLATSTDTQYF.

This clonotype was found a few times. DNA for the CDR3: TGTGCCAGCAGCCAACAACAGGGTGGAAAACTGTTTTTT. Protein sequence: CASSQQQGGKLFF. This chain joins TRBV3-1 and TRBJ1-4, with D perhaps TRBD1 (6 bases). Germline values: CDR1 LGHDT, CDR2 YNNKEL (reference sequence). V dropped 2 bases and J dropped 10 bases, with 11 bases sitting between them. The CDR3 covers 13 residues.

About this clonotype itself: This may stem from a read error, because a much larger clone lies one nucleotide away. This chain joins TRBV6-5 and TRBJ1-1, with TRBD1 matching 8 bases. This CDR3 spans 11 amino acids. From germline, CDR1 is MNHEY and CDR2 SVGAGI. The CDR3, as DNA: TGTGCCAGCAGTGGGGACAGGCGAGCTCTCTTT. Its translation is CASSGDRRALF.

This clonotype was detected ten times or more. The chain links TRBV20-1 to TRBJ2-4, with 9 nucleotides matching TRBD1. V lost 5 bases, J lost 8 bases, and 7 bases stayed unmatched. Germline assignment: CDR1 DFQATT and CDR2 SNEGSKA (reference sequence). This CDR3 region has 13 residues. In DNA form, the CDR3 reads TGCAGTGCTGAGGGACAGGGCGCGTACATTCAGTACTTC. Residues: CSAEGQGAYIQYF.

This clonotype came up a few times. The CDR3 sequence: CASSLESGEAFF. In DNA form, the CDR3 reads TGCGCCAGCAGCTTGGAGTCAGGGGAAGCTTTCTTT. This chain uses TRBV5-1 with TRBJ1-1; tentative D call: TRBD1 (5 bases). This CDR3 comprises 12 residues. The germline V gene has CDR1 SGHRS and CDR2 YFSETQ. V lost 0 bases to trimming and J lost 8 bases, with 8 bases between them.

This clonotype was recorded many times. The genes are TRBV7-2 and TRBJ2-1, with 11 bases matching TRBD1. With V trimmed by 11 bases and J by 4 bases, 4 bases remained unmatched. The CDR3 is 13 residues long. Looked up from germline, CDR1 is SGHTA and CDR2 is FQGNSA. The CDR3 is CASRDRGYNEQFF. The CDR3 nucleotides read TGTGCCTCCCGGGACAGGGGGTACAATGAGCAGTTCTTC.

This clonotype was observed many times. The chain is built from TRBV28 and TRBJ1-6; 7 bases map to TRBD1. Germline assignment: CDR1 MDHEN and CDR2 SYDVKM. This CDR3 spans 16 amino acids. The V segment lost 2 bases and the J segment 7 bases; nucleotides outside the gene matches: 8. This chain's CDR3 is CASSLMGRGKNSPLHF. CDR3 nucleotide sequence: TGTGCCAGCAGTTTAATGGGCAGGGGGAAAAATTCACCCCTCCACTTT.

This clonotype was detected ten times or more. The chain is built from TRBV14 and TRBJ2-7; 9 bases match TRBD1. The CDR3 runs to 16 residues. Germline V CDR1 and CDR2: SGHDN, FVKESK. V gave up 1 base and J gave up 4 bases; unmatched junction bases: 8. This CDR3 is CASSQVLGQGRYEQYF. The DNA of the CDR3 is TGTGCCAGCAGCCAAGTTCTGGGACAGGGACGATACGAGCAGTACTTC.

This clonotype was counted many times. The genes are TRBV9 and TRBJ2-7; D possibly matches TRBD1 or TRBD2 (5 bases each). V lost 0 bases and J lost 2, with 15 bases in between. CDR1 and CDR2 from the germline V gene are SGDLS and YYNGEE. This CDR3 contains 16 residues. The CDR3 DNA reads TGTGCCAGCAGCGTAGCGGGGTGGGACGGACCCTACGAGCAGTACTTC. This codes for CASSVAGWDGPYEQYF.

There are many counts of this clonotype. The chain combines TRBV28 with TRBJ2-3; no definite D call. The CDR3 loop spans 12 amino acids. With 7 bases removed from V and 6 bases from J, the gap between germline ends came to 11 bases. Per germline, CDR1 MDHEN and CDR2 SYDVKM. For the CDR3, the DNA is TGTGCCAGCACTACCCAGGCCGATACGCAGTATTTT. Its protein is CASTTQADTQYF.

In this sample, this clonotype turned up many times. The chain recombines TRBV5-1 with TRBJ2-5, with 8 bases that match TRBD1. Germline CDR1 and CDR2: SGHRS and YFSETQ. After removal of 0 bases from V and 1 base from J, the junction contained 5 bases not matched to a gene. The CDR3 runs 16 residues. In DNA, the CDR3 is TGCGCCAGCAGCTTGGCCGGGACAGGATTCCAAGAGACCCAGTACTTC. Its translation: CASSLAGTGFQETQYF.

At least ten counts were recorded for this clonotype. The chain employs TRBV28 and TRBJ2-1, with TRBD2 matching over 8 bases. The V segment lost 5 bases and the J segment 4 bases; nucleotides outside the gene matches: 10. Per the germline V gene, CDR1 is MDHEN and CDR2 is SYDVKM. The CDR3 is 16 residues long. The CDR3 nucleotides read TGTGCCAGCAGTCAACTAGGACTAGCCTTTTACAATGAGCAGTTCTTC. It translates to CASSQLGLAFYNEQFF.

The V call is TRBV5-1, the J call TRBJ2-3; D is possibly TRBD1 (6 bases). The germline gives CDR1 SGHRS, CDR2 YFSETQ. The length of the CDR3 is 18 residues. Trimming took off 2 bases at V and 2 bases at J, with 21 bases between the two ends. The CDR3 protein is CASSFPTLGADLTDTQYF. CDR3 sequence (DNA): TGCGCCAGCAGCTTCCCGACCCTGGGGGCGGACCTCACAGATACGCAGTATTTT. Full variable domain (missing parts from reference TRBV5-1 and TRBJ2-3): KAGVTQTPRYLIKTRGQQVTLSCSPISGHRSVSWYQQTPGQGLQFLFEYFSETQRNKGNFPGRFSGRQFSNSRSEMNVSTLELGDSALYLCASSFPTLGADLTDTQYFGPGTRLTVL.

This clonotype was seen many times. The V gene is TRBV29-1, the J gene TRBJ2-7, with 7 nucleotides matching TRBD1. Unmatched junction bases numbered 8, after V lost 0 bases and J lost 3 bases. This CDR3 has 15 residues. Germline-derived CDR1 and CDR2 are SQVTM and ANQGSEA. This CDR3 is CSVEDAHRGRYEQYF. The CDR3 DNA reads as TGCAGCGTTGAAGATGCTCACAGGGGCCGCTACGAGCAGTACTTC.

This clonotype came up many times. The rearrangement links TRBV28 to TRBJ2-7; 10 nucleotides match TRBD1. V trimming: 7 bases; J trimming: 0 bases; junction bases outside the gene matches: 6. The CDR3 extends over 15 amino acids. Per germline, CDR1 MDHEN and CDR2 SYDVKM. CDR3 region: CASIRDRGLSYEQYF. The CDR3 DNA reads as TGTGCCAGCATCCGGGACAGGGGCCTCTCCTACGAGCAGTACTTC.

The chain links TRBV28 to TRBJ1-6, with D unclear. The CDR3 length is 14 residues. V shed 7 bases and J shed 0 bases, with 7 bases lying between them. Germline V lookup: CDR1 MDHEN, CDR2 SYDVKM. The CDR3 here is CASNPSSYNSPLHF. The CDR3 DNA follows: TGTGCCAGCAACCCCAGCTCCTATAATTCACCCCTCCACTTT. Full variable domain (outside the CDR3, taken from reference TRBV28 and TRBJ1-6): DVKVTQSSRYLVKRTGEKVFLECVQDMDHENMFWYRQDPGLGLRLIYFSYDVKMKEKGDIPEGYSVSREKKERFSLILESASTNQTSMYLCASNPSSYNSPLHFGNGTRLTVT.

In this sample, this clonotype turned up many times. The CDR3 loop reads CASSDWDTINSPLHF. CDR3 DNA: TGTGCCAGCAGTGATTGGGACACTATTAATTCACCCCTCCACTTT. V usage is TRBV25-1 and J usage is TRBJ1-6; TRBD1 might be the D (6 bases). Germline-derived CDR1 and CDR2 are MGHDK and SYGVNS. The V gene lost 3 bases and the J gene lost 6 bases, with 12 bases spanning the gap. This CDR3 has 15 amino acids.

The chain combines TRBV18 with TRBJ1-1, with a tentative D call TRBD1 (5 bases). Germline-derived CDR1 and CDR2 are KGHSH and LQKENI. The ends were cut back, 1 base at V and 1 base at J, with 10 bases in the middle. The CDR3 runs to 15 residues. CDR3 protein: CASSPQFQGNTEAFF. CDR3 sequence (DNA): TGTGCCAGCTCACCACAGTTTCAGGGGAACACTGAAGCTTTCTTT.

The chain is built from TRBV3-1 and TRBJ2-4; no firm D call. The CDR3 has 15 residues. The V gene's germline CDR1 is LGHDT and CDR2 YNNKEL (reference sequence). V lost 0 bases and J lost 4, with 10 bases in between. The CDR3 DNA follows: TGTGCCAGCAGCCAAGACGGCCCACGAAAAAACATTCAGTACTTC. This gives the protein CASSQDGPRKNIQYF.

This clonotype showed up just a few times. The chain has TRBV28 and TRBJ1-2; D may be TRBD1 (6 bases). V was shortened by 6 bases and J by 0 bases, with 17 bases between the two germline ends. Germline loops: CDR1 MDHEN, CDR2 SYDVKM. The CDR3 extends over 16 amino acids. CDR3 coding DNA: TGTGCCAGCAGCCAGGACAGACGAGGGACTAACTATGGCTACACCTTC. Residues: CASSQDRRGTNYGYTF.

This clonotype came up many times. The chain uses TRBV5-1 and TRBJ2-3; no definite D call. CDR3 length equals 12 residues. The germline gives CDR1 SGHRS, CDR2 YFSETQ. The V gene lost 5 bases and the J gene lost 6 bases, with 10 bases spanning the gap. DNA for the CDR3: TGCGCCAGCAGGGACCTTCCTGATACGCAGTATTTT. Translated: CASRDLPDTQYF.